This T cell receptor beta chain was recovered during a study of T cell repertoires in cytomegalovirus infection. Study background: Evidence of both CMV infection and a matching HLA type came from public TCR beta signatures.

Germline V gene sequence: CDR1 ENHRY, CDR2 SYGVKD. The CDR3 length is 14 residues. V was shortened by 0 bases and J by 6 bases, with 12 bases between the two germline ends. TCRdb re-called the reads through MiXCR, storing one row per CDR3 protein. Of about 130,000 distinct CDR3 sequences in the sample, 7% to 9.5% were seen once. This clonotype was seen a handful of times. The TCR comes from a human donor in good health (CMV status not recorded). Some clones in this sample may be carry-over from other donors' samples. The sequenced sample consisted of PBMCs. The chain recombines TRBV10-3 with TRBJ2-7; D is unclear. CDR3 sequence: CAISESGTLGEQYF. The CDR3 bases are TGTGCCATCAGTGAGTCGGGCACTTTGGGCGAGCAGTACTTC.